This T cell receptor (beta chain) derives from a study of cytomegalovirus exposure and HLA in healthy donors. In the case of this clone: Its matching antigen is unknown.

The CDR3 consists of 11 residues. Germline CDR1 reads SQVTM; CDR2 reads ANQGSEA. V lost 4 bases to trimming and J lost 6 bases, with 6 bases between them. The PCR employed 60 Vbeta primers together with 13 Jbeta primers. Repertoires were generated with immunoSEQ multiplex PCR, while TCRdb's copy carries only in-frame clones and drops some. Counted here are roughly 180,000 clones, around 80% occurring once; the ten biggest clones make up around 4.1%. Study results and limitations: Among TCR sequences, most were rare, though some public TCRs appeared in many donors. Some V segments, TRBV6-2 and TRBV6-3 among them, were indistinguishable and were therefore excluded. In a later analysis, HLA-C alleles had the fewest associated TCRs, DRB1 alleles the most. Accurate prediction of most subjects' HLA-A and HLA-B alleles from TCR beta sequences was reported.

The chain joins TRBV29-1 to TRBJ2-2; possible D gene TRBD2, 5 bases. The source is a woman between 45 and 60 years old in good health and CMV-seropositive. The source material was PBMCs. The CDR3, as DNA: TGCAGCGTTGCGGAGGCCGGGGAGCTGTTTTTT. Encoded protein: CSVAEAGELFF.